This T cell receptor (beta chain) came from a study of T-cell memory formation after mild COVID-19. The table lists this clonotype with many counts. The antigen is undetermined. Constant-segment-primed 5'RACE gave TCR alpha and TCR beta cDNA libraries with sample barcodes and UMIs. TCRdb re-called the 5' RACE reads through MiXCR, storing one row per CDR3 protein. In the table there are about 540,000 distinct CDR3 sequences, roughly 22% of which are singletons. The V end was cut by 5 bases, the J end by 0 bases, with 17 bases between. In germline, CDR1 is MNHEY, CDR2 SVGEGT. This CDR3 is 16 amino acids long. Study-wide results and caveats: From day 15 to 85, contracting clones were balanced between CD4 and CD8, whereas later expanders leaned toward CD4+. The second-wave clones peaking on day 37 were not confirmed as SARS-CoV-2-specific. Some responding clones appeared in pre-infection memory, suggesting cross-reactive memory joined.

This clonotype was sampled from an adult woman who had mild COVID-19 (a few samples of this study predate the infection). Cell type and time point are not known. The chain recombines TRBV6-2 or TRBV6-3 with TRBJ2-7, with D tentatively TRBD1 or TRBD2 (5 bases each). Sequenced material: PBMCs or a T cell subset sorted from them (not recorded which). DNA for the CDR3: TGTGCCAGCAGTCTTTCGCGGTGGGGGAGCTCCTACGAGCAGTACTTC. Translation: CASSLSRWGSSYEQYF.